The sequence of this T cell receptor (beta chain) was determined in a study of T cell responses to AZD1222 COVID-19 vaccine. General study findings and limits: In all cases, repertoires were sampled only after the peak T cell response. Baseline antibody screening turned up just six or seven seropositive AZD1222 recipients. Females made up more of the donors, who were largely white British, and clonal diversity may have come out too low.

In the case of this clone: The antigen is not known.

Sequenced by immunoSEQ multiplex PCR; TCRdb stores in-frame clones only, minus some. The table includes approximately 190,000 clones, approximately 95% detected once. The germline gives CDR1 MNHEY, CDR2 SVGAGI. The CDR3 has 13 amino acids. The V and J ends lost 4 bases and 4 bases respectively, with 10 bases between them. The clonotype originates from an adult who received the AZD1222 COVID-19 vaccine. Sequenced here: peripheral blood, sampled 28 days after the second AZD1222 dose. J is TRBJ1-2 and V is TRBV6-5; a weak D match, TRBD1 (6 bases). DNA of the CDR3: TGTGCCAGCAGTTCGGACAGCCTCTATGGCTACACCTTC. The encoded protein is CASSSDSLYGYTF.